This T cell receptor (beta chain) emerged from a study of cytomegalovirus exposure and HLA in healthy donors. Study in general: The same platform as the approximately 670 first-cohort repertoires was used for the 95 to 150 validation repertoires, a later analysis reported.

Study-wide results and caveats: TCR clusters originating in the first cohort tended to co-occur in the 100 to 150 validation repertoires, according to a later analysis. The study listed roughly 160 cytomegalovirus-associated TCR beta chains.

The CDR3 is 16 residues long. Trimming took 1 base from V and 5 from J, leaving 17 bases between them. CDR1 and CDR2 from the germline V gene are MNHNS and SASEGT. The donors formed part of the approximately 120-subject validation cohort, distinct from the roughly 620-subject first cohort. The method was immunoSEQ multiplex PCR; TCRdb's version includes in-frame clones alone and lacks a portion of them. The data hold 150,000 to 200,000 clones, with approximately 86% observed a single time. Notes on this clone: The antigen remains undetermined.

The chain uses TRBV6-1 and TRBJ2-5; maybe TRBD2 (5 bases). Sequenced input: PBMCs. This TCR was recovered from a woman aged 18-30 years in good health and CMV-seronegative. CDR3 residues: CASSEEDSPSLETQYF. The CDR3 region has the DNA TGTGCCAGCAGTGAAGAGGACTCCCCAAGTTTGGAGACCCAGTACTTC.